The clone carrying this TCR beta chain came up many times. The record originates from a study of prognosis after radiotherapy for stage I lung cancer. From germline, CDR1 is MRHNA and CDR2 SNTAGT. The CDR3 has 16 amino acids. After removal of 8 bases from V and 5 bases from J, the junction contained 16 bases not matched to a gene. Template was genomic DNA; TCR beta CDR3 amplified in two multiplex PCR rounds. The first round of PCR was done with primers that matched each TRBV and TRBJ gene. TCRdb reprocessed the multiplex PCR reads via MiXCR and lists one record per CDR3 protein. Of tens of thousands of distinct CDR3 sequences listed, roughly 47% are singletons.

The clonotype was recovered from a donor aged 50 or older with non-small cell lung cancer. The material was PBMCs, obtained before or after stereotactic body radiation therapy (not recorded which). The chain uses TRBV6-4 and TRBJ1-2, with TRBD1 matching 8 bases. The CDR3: CASSGGRGRTGYGYTF. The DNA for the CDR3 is TGTGCCAGCTCTGGGGGCAGGGGGCGGACTGGTTATGGCTACACCTTC.